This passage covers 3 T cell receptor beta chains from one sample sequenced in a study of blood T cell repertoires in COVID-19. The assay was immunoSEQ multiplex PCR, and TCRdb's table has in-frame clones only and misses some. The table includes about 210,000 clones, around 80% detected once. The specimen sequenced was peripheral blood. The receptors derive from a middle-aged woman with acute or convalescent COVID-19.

The chain's CDR3 is CASSLGATTNSPLHF. CDR3 nucleotide sequence: TGCGCCAGCAGCTTGGGGGCCACGACCAATTCACCCCTCCACTTT. This rearrangement joins TRBV5-1 to TRBJ1-6; unclear D gene. Deletions cut 0 bases from V and 7 bases from J, with 11 bases between. CDR1 is SGHRS and CDR2 is YFSETQ in the germline V gene. The CDR3 consists of 15 residues.

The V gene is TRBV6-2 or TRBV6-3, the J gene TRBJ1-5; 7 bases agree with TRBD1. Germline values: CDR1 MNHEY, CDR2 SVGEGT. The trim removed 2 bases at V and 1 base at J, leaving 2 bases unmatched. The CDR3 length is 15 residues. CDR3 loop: CASSYGTESNQPQHF. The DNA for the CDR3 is TGTGCCAGCAGTTACGGGACAGAGAGCAATCAGCCCCAGCATTTT.

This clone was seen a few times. This CDR3 reads CASSPAGITNEKLFF. For the CDR3, the DNA is TGTGCCAGCAGCCCAGCGGGGATAACTAATGAAAAACTGTTTTTT. The V gene is TRBV27, the J gene TRBJ1-4; D not resolved. The CDR3 length is 15 residues. Germline V gene lookup returns CDR1 MNHEY and CDR2 SMNVEV (reference sequence). Trimming took off 6 bases at V and 1 base at J, with 12 bases between the two ends.